The TCR beta chain under discussion was sequenced for a study of CD8+ T cells in alopecia areata. Study conclusions and caveats: The study found higher clonality in lesional than normal scalp, especially in alopecia totalis/universalis.

Sorting of CD4+ cells into CD25+CD127- cells was performed for 5 or 6 patients. From PBMCs, CD4+ and CD8+ T cells were sorted. Comments on this clone: Its antigen is unidentified.

RNA extraction and reverse transcription yielded cDNA as sequencing template. Using immunoSEQ multiplex PCR, the repertoire was profiled, and TCRdb retains in-frame clones only, with some absent. The sample lists roughly 13,000 clones, around three fifths occurring once. The length of the CDR3 is 18 residues. Per the germline V gene, CDR1 is SNHLY and CDR2 is FYNNEI. The trim removed 3 bases at V and 7 bases at J, leaving 16 bases unmatched. Material: CD4+ Tregs sorted from blood. This sequence was found in a human donor with alopecia areata. The chain couples TRBV2 to TRBJ2-5; 11 nucleotides line up with TRBD2. In nucleotides, the CDR3 is TGTGCCAGCAGTGAGATGGCTAGCGGGAGGCGCACTTATGTGACCCAGTACTTC. Amino acids: CASSEMASGRRTYVTQYF.